This entry features one T cell receptor (beta chain) sequence. Its antigen is as yet unknown. A much larger clone sits a single nucleotide away, making a read error possible. The sample comes from a study of tumor and adjacent non-tumor tissue in lung cancer. At the level of the study: Stage I to III disease affected about nine men and roughly 5 women aged 31 to 76. Around 4 million productive TCRbeta reads were obtained per sample on average.

No cell sorting was done before RNA was extracted from the tissue. A modified ARM-PCR protocol with three rounds of nested PCR amplified TCRbeta. TCRdb ran MiXCR on the multiplex PCR reads and lists one entry per CDR3 protein. Of roughly 220,000 distinct CDR3 sequences in the sample, 60% to 85% were seen once. Study-wide results and caveats: In normal lung, the top 100 clones were significantly more dominant than in tumor. Tumor TCR diversity, when higher, was linked to shorter survival.

The receptor's source is a man in his sixties with non-small cell lung cancer. Source material: lung tumor tissue.

DNA for the CDR3: TGTGCCAGCAGGGGATGCATCACTGAAGCTTTCTTT. Protein: CASRGCITEAFF. This chain links TRBV6-1 with TRBJ1-1; D gene uncertain. This CDR3 is 12 amino acids long. V lost 6 bases and J lost 4, with 9 bases in between. Germline V gives CDR1 MNHNS, CDR2 SASEGT.